This T cell receptor (beta chain) was retrieved from a study of T cell repertoires in cytomegalovirus infection. Whole-study context: Both CMV infection and a matching HLA type were indicated by public TCR beta signatures.

TCRdb analysed the reads with MiXCR anew, one entry per CDR3 protein. The sample comprises hundreds of thousands of distinct CDR3 sequences, approximately 8.9% of which are singletons, and 2.5% rests with the top ten. This clonotype showed up just a few times. Its antigen is still unknown. V lost 4 bases and J 8 bases, leaving 3 bases between the germline ends. The V gene's germline CDR1 is SGHVT and CDR2 SQSDAQ. This CDR3 has 10 residues. General study results and limits: HLA-C-restricted TCR beta clonotypes specific for CMV led the ex vivo response. Adding up the frequency of public TCR beta families identified people who carried CMV plus the relevant HLA.

Sequenced: PBMCs. The receptor's source is a human donor in good health (CMV status not recorded). Some clones in this sample may be carry-over from other donors' samples. The chain combines TRBV7-4 with TRBJ2-1, with D unresolved. In DNA form, the CDR3 reads TGTGCCAGCAGCTGGGATGAGCAGTTCTTC. Translating gives CASSWDEQFF. Using reference TRBV7-4 and TRBJ2-1 for the parts outside the CDR3, the full variable domain is GAGVSQSPRYKVAKRGRDVALRCDSISGHVTLYWYRQTLGQGSEVLTYSQSDAQRDKSGRPSGRFSAERPERSVSTLKIQRTEQGDSAVYLCASSWDEQFFGPGTRLTVL.